Shown below are 21 T cell receptor beta chains from a single sample sequenced in a study of beta chain features in type 1 diabetes. The study's findings and limits: Type 1 diabetes patients had moderately but significantly shorter TCRB CDR3s in all four CD4+ subsets.

TCRB transcripts that were expressed got sequenced, as all of the isolated RNA had been reverse transcribed. Assay: immunoSEQ multiplex PCR; the TCRdb copy retains only in-frame clones and omits some. The sample holds hundreds of thousands of clones, more than 13% seen once. For these TCRs, the target antigens are not known. Sequenced sample: naive CD4+ T cells from blood. Every receptor here comes from a man in his late teens or twenties with type 1 diabetes.

Worth noting for this clone: This same CDR3 is encoded by further DNA sequences in the sample. The V gene is TRBV30, the J gene TRBJ1-1, with D possibly matching TRBD1 (5 bases). Germline V gives CDR1 GTSNPN, CDR2 SVGIG (reference sequence). This CDR3 region has 12 residues. The V end lost 3 bases, the J end lost 4 bases, and 9 bases lay between the germline ends. CDR3 sequence (DNA): TGTGCCTGGAGCCCGGGGGGCACTGAAGCTTTCTTT. As protein: CAWSPGGTEAFF.

The chain links TRBV28 to TRBJ1-2, with D maybe TRBD1 (5 bases). This CDR3 is built from 16 residues. Per germline, CDR1 MDHEN and CDR2 SYDVKM. V lost 3 bases and J lost 4, with 18 bases in between. This chain's CDR3 is CASSFNGADSGYGYTF. DNA for the CDR3: TGTGCCAGCAGTTTTAATGGGGCTGATTCCGGCTATGGCTACACCTTC.

This sequence joins TRBV2 and TRBJ1-2; unclear D gene. The CDR3 is 14 residues long. Germline CDR1 is SNHLY and CDR2 is FYNNEI. Trimming left V 5 bases short and J 4 bases short, with 14 bases between. CDR3 nucleotide sequence: TGTGCCAGCAGTCAGATATGGCAGGCCTATGGCTACACCTTC. It yields the protein CASSQIWQAYGYTF.

A few counts support this clone. The CDR3 coding sequence is TGCAGTGCGAACAATGAGCAGTTCTTC. The encoded protein is CSANNEQFF. V usage is TRBV20-1 and J usage is TRBJ2-1; D unclear. The CDR3 is 9 amino acids. Trimming took 6 bases from V and 5 from J, leaving 2 bases between them. The germline CDR1 and CDR2 sequences are DFQATT and SNEGSKA (reference sequence).

This clone was picked up a small number of times. The J gene is TRBJ2-2, the V gene TRBV19; D is uncertain. V lost 8 bases and J lost 2, with 3 bases in between. In germline, CDR1 is LNHDA, CDR2 SQIVND (reference sequence). CDR3 size: 11 residues. The CDR3 coding sequence is TGTGCCAGTCTAAACACCGGGGAGCTGTTTTTT. Amino acids: CASLNTGELFF.

The chain links TRBV7-2 to TRBJ2-2; D might be TRBD1 or TRBD2, each matching 5 bases. Germline CDR1 and CDR2: SGHTA and FQGNSA. Trimming pared 1 base from V and 4 bases from J, leaving 13 bases between. There are 16 residues in the CDR3. The CDR3 DNA reads as TGTGCCAGCAGCTTAGGCTCGTTTGGGGGCACCGGGGAGCTGTTTTTT. This encodes CASSLGSFGGTGELFF.

In this sample, this clone turned up once. The CDR3 reads CASSWGQGKYF. The CDR3 nucleotides read TGTGCCAGCAGCTGGGGACAGGGGAAGTACTTC. This sequence joins TRBV28 and TRBJ2-7; TRBD1 matches at 10 bases. The germline V gene encodes CDR1 MDHEN and CDR2 SYDVKM. Trimming took 6 bases from V and 11 from J; bases not matched to a gene: 4. The CDR3 is made up of 11 amino acids.

This clone was counted only a few times. This chain connects TRBV2 to TRBJ1-2, with D tentatively TRBD1 (6 bases). Deletions cut 2 bases from V and 6 bases from J, with 10 bases between. Germline-derived CDR1 and CDR2 are SNHLY and FYNNEI. This CDR3 spans 13 amino acids. The CDR3 DNA reads TGTGCCAGCAGTGAATGGGCAGGGGATGGCTACACCTTC. Translation gives CASSEWAGDGYTF.

CDR3 sequence: CASSMRRSYNEQFF. CDR3 nucleotides: TGTGCCAGTAGTATGCGTAGATCCTACAATGAGCAGTTCTTC. This chain uses TRBV19 with TRBJ2-1; no firm D call. The CDR3 totals 14 residues. Germline V gene data show CDR1 as LNHDA and CDR2 as SQIVND (reference sequence). Trimming took off 3 bases at V and 1 base at J, with 7 bases between the two ends.

The chain employs TRBV12-5 and TRBJ1-2, with a possible D match to TRBD1 (5 bases). Trimming removed 0 bases at V and 7 bases at J, with 15 bases between. Germline assignment: CDR1 LGHNT and CDR2 FRNRAP. This CDR3 region has 15 residues. CDR3 residues: CASGLVIGTGGGYTF. Written as DNA, the CDR3 is TGTGCTAGTGGTTTGGTCATAGGGACCGGGGGTGGCTACACCTTC.

V gene TRBV9 combines with J gene TRBJ2-3; tentative D call: TRBD2 (5 bases). Trimming pared 4 bases from V and 0 bases from J, leaving 12 bases between. Per the germline V gene, CDR1 is SGDLS and CDR2 is YYNGEE. The length of the CDR3 is 15 residues. CDR3 sequence reads: CASSPTRASTDTQYF. CDR3 in DNA: TGTGCCAGCAGCCCCACGAGGGCTAGCACAGATACGCAGTATTTT. Full variable domain (rest looked up from reference TRBV9 and TRBJ2-3): DSGVTQTPKHLITATGQRVTLRCSPRSGDLSVYWYQQSLDQGLQFLIQYYNGEERAKGNILERFSAQQFPDLHSELNLSSLELGDSALYFCASSPTRASTDTQYFGPGTRLTVL.

This clone appeared a few times. The same CDR3 also results from other DNA sequences found in this sample. The chain combines TRBV6-4 with TRBJ2-3; TRBD1 is a possible D gene (5 bases). Between the trimmed V and J ends, which lost 4 bases and 0 bases, there was a span of 8 bases. Germline CDR1 is MRHNA and CDR2 is SNTAGT. This CDR3 region has 14 residues. For the CDR3, the DNA is TGTGCCAGCAGTGCAGGGCACAGCACAGATACGCAGTATTTT. This gives the protein CASSAGHSTDTQYF.

The rearrangement uses TRBV6-5 and TRBJ2-4; TRBD1 aligns across 8 bases. This CDR3 spans 15 amino acids. Germline assignment: CDR1 MNHEY and CDR2 SVGAGI. With V trimmed by 6 bases and J by 1 base, 5 bases remained unmatched. The CDR3 bases are TGTGCCAGCAGCTGGGACAGGTGGGCCAAAAACATTCAGTACTTC. It codes for CASSWDRWAKNIQYF.

Only a few counts were recorded for this clone. The chain joins TRBV5-1 to TRBJ2-3, with D perhaps matching TRBD2 (6 bases). Germline V gives CDR1 SGHRS, CDR2 YFSETQ. This CDR3 is built from 14 residues. The V and J ends lost 0 bases and 6 bases respectively, with 11 bases between them. The CDR3 DNA sequence: TGCGCCAGCAGCTTGGCTCCACGGGGGGATACGCAGTATTTT. This translates into CASSLAPRGDTQYF.

There are a few counts of this clone. The rearrangement links TRBV29-1 to TRBJ2-5; TRBD1 is a possible D gene (6 bases). Germline-derived CDR1 and CDR2 are SQVTM and ANQGSEA. Trimming took off 6 bases at V and 2 bases at J, with 10 bases between the two ends. The CDR3 is 12 residues long. In DNA, the CDR3 is TGCAGCGTCGGACAGCAGCAAGAGACCCAGTACTTC. It translates to CSVGQQQETQYF.

The chain combines TRBV11-3 with TRBJ2-3; maybe TRBD2 (6 bases). Germline V CDR1 and CDR2: SGHNT, YENEEA. V shed 5 bases and J shed 3 bases, with 12 bases lying between them. The CDR3 contains 14 residues. The CDR3 bases are TGTGCCAGCAGCCCCGCGGGGCGGACAGATACGCAGTATTTT. This sequence encodes CASSPAGRTDTQYF.

This clone was seen only a few times. The genes are TRBV28 and TRBJ2-6; weak D call: TRBD2 (5 bases). V lost 8 bases and J 1 base, leaving 12 bases between the germline ends. This CDR3 contains 15 residues. Germline loops: CDR1 MDHEN, CDR2 SYDVKM. The CDR3 loop reads CASSRRASGANVLTF. CDR3 coding DNA: TGTGCCAGCTCCCGGCGGGCATCTGGGGCCAACGTCCTGACTTTC.

This clone appeared a few times. The chain employs TRBV10-3 and TRBJ2-7; TRBD2 agrees at 9 bases. J gave up 3 bases and V 6 bases, and 6 bases lay outside the gene matches. Germline lookup yields CDR1 ENHRY and CDR2 SYGVKD. There are 14 residues in the CDR3. The CDR3 bases are TGTGCCATCAGAGCCAGCGGGGGGATCTACGAGCAGTACTTC. Amino acid sequence: CAIRASGGIYEQYF.

This chain links TRBV20-1 with TRBJ1-1, with no clear D. Germline CDR1 DFQATT, CDR2 SNEGSKA (reference sequence). The CDR3 has 10 residues. Trimming shortened V by 3 bases and J by 8 bases, and 7 bases separated the two germline ends. The CDR3 here is CSARFTEAFF. The CDR3 region has the DNA TGCAGTGCTAGGTTTACGGAAGCTTTCTTT.

The chain combines TRBV25-1 with TRBJ1-1; no clear D. The CDR3 length is 15 residues. Trimming took 5 bases from V and 1 from J, leaving 14 bases between them. Germline values: CDR1 MGHDK, CDR2 SYGVNS. CDR3 nucleotides: TGTGCCAGCAGTCCCAGGATAGCTACGAACACTGAAGCTTTCTTT. It is translated as CASSPRIATNTEAFF.

This clone has just a few counts. The CDR3 DNA sequence: TGCAGCGTTGAGAGGGTTCCTTCTAACTATGGCTACACCTTC. Translated, it gives CSVERVPSNYGYTF. The genes are TRBV29-1 and TRBJ1-2; D gene uncertain. Germline lookup yields CDR1 SQVTM and CDR2 ANQGSEA. This CDR3 is built from 14 residues. V was trimmed by 3 bases and J by 0 bases, leaving 11 bases between them.